This paragraph covers one TCR beta chain sequence. Its antigen remains unidentified. The data derive from a study of T cell responses to AZD1222 COVID-19 vaccine. Produced via immunoSEQ multiplex PCR; TCRdb's table is partial and in-frame only. The sample has roughly 120,000 clones, about 90% seen once. The study's findings and limits: Increased Spike-specific TCR breadth and depth were observed after two AZD1222 doses.

The CDR3 has 13 amino acids. CDR1 and CDR2 (germline): KGHSH, LQKENI. V was cut by 6 bases and J by 5 bases, with 13 bases left in between. V is TRBV18 and J is TRBJ1-2, with a weak D call TRBD1 (6 bases). The TCR sequence derives from an adult in good health. The specimen was peripheral blood, collected on day 0 of AZD1222 vaccination. Here the CDR3 DNA reads TGTGCCAGCTCCCCGGACAGCGCGTATGGCTACACCTTC. Its translation is CASSPDSAYGYTF.